The clone carrying this T cell receptor beta chain appeared a few times. Its specificity is not known. With 60 Vbeta and 13 Jbeta primers, the PCR was carried out. Profiled with immunoSEQ multiplex PCR; TCRdb holds only in-frame clones, not every one. Of around 97,000 clones listed, around 60% are singletons. CDR3 length: 15 amino acids. Per the germline V gene, CDR1 is WNHNN and CDR2 is SYGVQD (reference sequence). V was pared by 5 bases and J by 5 bases, with 6 bases of the junction left unmatched. This specimen belongs to a study of cytomegalovirus exposure and HLA in healthy donors. General study points: Listed as cytomegalovirus-associated were 164 TCR beta chains. About 87% or about 30% of the time was how often most TCR beta V segments were productive, according to an earlier analysis.

This receptor was identified in a woman aged 45-59 years in good health and CMV-seronegative. The sequenced material came from PBMCs. The genes are TRBV10-1 and TRBJ2-5; 12 bases align to TRBD2. DNA for the CDR3: TGCGCCAGCAGTAGACTAGCGGGGGATGTGGAGACCCAGTACTTC. It yields the protein CASSRLAGDVETQYF.